This passage covers 21 T cell receptor beta chains from one sample sequenced in a study of early T cells in non-severe SARS-CoV-2 infection. TCRdb ran MiXCR on the 5' RACE reads and lists one entry per CDR3 protein. The table has about 50,000 distinct CDR3 sequences, over 13% seen once. Sequenced material: whole blood, taken at baseline. Receptors were obtained from an adult who was a healthcare worker with PCR-confirmed SARS-CoV-2 infection or an uninfected control (not recorded which).

This clonotype came up many times. The rearrangement uses TRBV11-2 and TRBJ2-1; D remains unclear. This CDR3 has 15 residues. Trimming stripped 1 base from V and 6 bases from J, with 13 bases between. The germline V gene has CDR1 SGHAT and CDR2 FQNNGV. The CDR3 bases are TGTGCCAGCAGCTTAGGTCCCGGGCGGCGCAATGAGCAGTTCTTC. This gives the protein CASSLGPGRRNEQFF.

This clonotype appeared a few times. This rearrangement joins TRBV28 to TRBJ2-7; a possible D gene is TRBD2 (6 bases). There are 14 residues in the CDR3. CDR1 is MDHEN, CDR2 SYDVKM, per germline. Trimming stripped 6 bases from V and 2 bases from J, with 14 bases between. The CDR3, as DNA: TGTGCCAGCAGAAATAGCGGTCCTCCCTACGAGCAGTACTTC. Translating gives CASRNSGPPYEQYF.

The chain carries TRBV2 and TRBJ2-1; 7 bases map to TRBD2. The V segment lost 6 bases and the J segment 2 bases; nucleotides outside the gene matches: 7. The CDR3 has 15 residues. Germline CDR1 and CDR2: SNHLY and FYNNEI. The CDR3 loop reads CASRRLAQTYNEQFF. CDR3 coding DNA: TGTGCCAGCAGACGACTAGCTCAAACCTACAATGAGCAGTTCTTC.

This clonotype qualifies as medium-sized. V is TRBV19 and J is TRBJ2-2; 8 nucleotides line up with TRBD2. The CDR3 runs to 13 residues. The V gene end was trimmed by 5 bases and the J gene end by 6 bases; junction bases not matched to a gene: 2. The V gene's germline CDR1 is LNHDA and CDR2 SQIVND (reference sequence). CDR3 sequence reads: CASSLAGSGELFF. CDR3 in DNA: TGTGCCAGTAGTTTAGCGGGATCCGGGGAGCTGTTTTTT.

The chain employs TRBV20-1 and TRBJ2-1; TRBD1 aligns across 7 bases. CDR1 is DFQATT and CDR2 is SNEGSKA in the germline V gene (reference sequence). Trimming at V came to 5 bases and at J to 4 bases, leaving 8 bases not matched to a gene. The CDR3 contains 14 residues. The CDR3 coding sequence is TGCAGTGCTCAGAAGACAGGGCTTTACAATGAGCAGTTCTTC. Its translation: CSAQKTGLYNEQFF.

This chain links TRBV5-6 with TRBJ2-7, with D uncertain. Trimming shortened V by 4 bases and J by 3 bases, and 17 bases separated the two germline ends. CDR3 size: 15 residues. Germline CDR1 SGHDT, CDR2 YYEEEE. CDR3 region: CASSGAPTAVYEQYF. The CDR3 DNA sequence: TGTGCCAGCAGCGGCGCGCCTACAGCCGTCTACGAGCAGTACTTC.

This clonotype was detected a few times. The chain has TRBV5-1 and TRBJ1-6, with D possibly matching TRBD1 (5 bases). Germline loops: CDR1 SGHRS, CDR2 YFSETQ. The CDR3 runs to 19 residues. The V and J ends lost 0 bases and 0 bases respectively, with 16 bases between them. CDR3 residues: CASSLGRRDLSSYNSPLHF. CDR3 DNA: TGCGCCAGCAGCTTGGGCCGCAGGGACTTAAGCTCCTATAATTCACCCCTCCACTTT.

This clonotype has only a few counts. The V call is TRBV3-1, the J call TRBJ2-3; TRBD1 matches 12 bases. CDR1 and CDR2 from the germline V gene are LGHDT and YNNKEL (reference sequence). J lost 6 bases, V lost 3 bases, and 4 bases had no gene match. CDR3 length equals 15 residues. CDR3 coding DNA: TGTGCCAGCAGCCATCTTGGGACAGGGGGCGATACGCAGTATTTT. Its translation is CASSHLGTGGDTQYF.

The chain joins TRBV7-8 to TRBJ2-4; 10 bases are a match to TRBD1. Germline assignment: CDR1 SGHVS and CDR2 FQNEAQ. CDR3 length: 14 amino acids. Trimming cost V 1 base and J 7 bases; bases outside gene matches: 1. As DNA, the CDR3 is TGTGCCAGCAGCTTAGAGGGACAGGGGAACATTCAGTACTTC. Its protein is CASSLEGQGNIQYF.

V is TRBV9 and J is TRBJ1-3; D might be TRBD1 (6 bases). Trimming pared 2 bases from V and 2 bases from J, leaving 8 bases between. The CDR3 runs to 14 residues. Germline loops: CDR1 SGDLS, CDR2 YYNGEE. The CDR3 protein is CASSVGTPGNTIYF. The CDR3 DNA follows: TGTGCCAGCAGCGTGGGGACACCTGGAAACACCATATATTTT. The variable domain in full, with the rest retrieved from reference TRBV9 and TRBJ1-3, is DSGVTQTPKHLITATGQRVTLRCSPRSGDLSVYWYQQSLDQGLQFLIQYYNGEERAKGNILERFSAQQFPDLHSELNLSSLELGDSALYFCASSVGTPGNTIYFGEGSWLTVV.

This clonotype was counted between two and nine times. V is TRBV3-1 and J is TRBJ1-1; D perhaps matches TRBD1 (5 bases). The CDR3 has 17 residues. Per germline, CDR1 LGHDT and CDR2 YNNKEL (reference sequence). The V end was cut by 3 bases, the J end by 2 bases, with 19 bases between. CDR3 nucleotides: TGTGCCAGCAGCCAGATACCCCAGGGAAGCGTTAACACTGAAGCTTTCTTT. It translates to CASSQIPQGSVNTEAFF. The entire variable domain, with the rest obtained from reference TRBV3-1 and TRBJ1-1, is as follows: DTAVSQTPKYLVTQMGNDKSIKCEQNLGHDTMYWYKQDSKKFLKIMFSYNNKELIINETVPNRFSPKSPDKAHLNLHINSLELGDSAVYFCASSQIPQGSVNTEAFFGQGTRLTVV.

The chain joins TRBV6-2 or TRBV6-3 to TRBJ1-1, with D unclear. V lost 5 bases and J lost 4, with 8 bases in between. The CDR3 runs to 12 residues. CDR1 MNHEY and CDR2 SVGEGT come from the germline V gene. The CDR3: CASSRGGTEAFF. The CDR3 DNA reads TGTGCCAGCAGTCGGGGTGGCACTGAAGCTTTCTTT.

This clonotype has a handful of counts. V and J are TRBV6-5 and TRBJ2-7, with 8 bases identical to TRBD1. V lost 2 bases to trimming and J lost 2 bases; unmatched junction nucleotides: 2. Germline assignment: CDR1 MNHEY and CDR2 SVGAGI. The CDR3 has 14 amino acids. The CDR3 reads CASSYGQGAYEQYF. The CDR3, as DNA: TGTGCCAGCAGTTACGGACAGGGTGCCTACGAGCAGTACTTC.

In its sample, this clonotype was seen a few times. The chain links TRBV10-3 to TRBJ2-1, with TRBD2 identical over 8 bases. Germline V gene data show CDR1 as ENHRY and CDR2 as SYGVKD. With V trimmed by 8 bases and J by 7 bases, 10 bases remained unmatched. The CDR3 sequence is 14 residues long. The CDR3 reads CAIRSRAGENEQFF. CDR3 nucleotide sequence: TGTGCCATCCGAAGTAGAGCGGGGGAAAATGAGCAGTTCTTC.

The chain combines TRBV25-1 with TRBJ1-1; D is ambiguous. The CDR3 consists of 13 residues. CDR1 MGHDK and CDR2 SYGVNS come from the germline V gene. V was cut by 4 bases and J by 3 bases, with 9 bases left in between. CDR3 sequence (DNA): TGTGCCAGCAGTGTCCAGGCCTACACTGAAGCTTTCTTT. Its translation is CASSVQAYTEAFF.

This chain joins TRBV4-1 and TRBJ1-4; TRBD1 matches at 8 bases. CDR1 and CDR2 from the germline V gene are MGHRA and YSYEKL. The V segment lost 2 bases and the J segment 6 bases; nucleotides outside the gene matches: 11. The CDR3 loop spans 17 amino acids. CDR3 sequence (DNA): TGCGCCAGCAGCCAACGTACCGGACAGGGAAGGCATGAAAAACTGTTTTTT. This translates into CASSQRTGQGRHEKLFF.

The chain has TRBV7-9 and TRBJ2-7; 7 bases map to TRBD1. With V trimmed by 4 bases and J by 2 bases, 5 bases remained unmatched. The CDR3 has 14 residues. The germline V gene has CDR1 SEHNR and CDR2 FQNEAQ (reference sequence). CDR3: CASSSNRGAYEQYF. The CDR3 DNA reads as TGTGCCAGCAGCTCCAACAGGGGAGCCTACGAGCAGTACTTC.

This clonotype was recorded a few times. The chain carries TRBV20-1 and TRBJ2-1, with 7 bases identical to TRBD2. Germline CDR1 DFQATT, CDR2 SNEGSKA (reference sequence). V was clipped by 3 bases and J by 5 bases; unmatched bases: 7. The length of the CDR3 is 14 residues. The CDR3 loop is CSARASGGNNEQFF. The CDR3 DNA follows: TGCAGTGCTAGGGCTAGCGGAGGTAACAATGAGCAGTTCTTC.

The table lists this clonotype with a few counts. The CDR3 spells CSALGPEQETQYF. CDR3 DNA: TGCAGTGCCCTCGGACCGGAACAAGAGACCCAGTACTTC. The chain employs TRBV20-1 and TRBJ2-5; D gene ambiguous. This CDR3 comprises 13 residues. Per the germline V gene, CDR1 is DFQATT and CDR2 is SNEGSKA (reference sequence). V lost 6 bases and J 2 bases, leaving 13 bases between the germline ends.

The chain employs TRBV5-1 and TRBJ2-7; D is possibly TRBD1 (6 bases). In germline, CDR1 is SGHRS, CDR2 YFSETQ. The CDR3 is made up of 14 amino acids. The germline V and J ends were trimmed by 2 bases and 6 bases, with 15 bases remaining between them. In DNA form, the CDR3 reads TGCGCCAGCAGCTTATTTTGGGGACATTCCGAGCAGTACTTC. It yields the protein CASSLFWGHSEQYF.

CDR3 DNA: TGTGCCAGCAGCTCAGTTAATCAGCCCCAGCATTTT. Its protein is CASSSVNQPQHF. The chain uses TRBV7-9 and TRBJ1-5; D is unresolved. The V end was cut by 4 bases, the J end by 4 bases, with 5 bases between. Looked up from germline, CDR1 is SEHNR and CDR2 is FQNEAQ (reference sequence). CDR3 size: 12 residues.